These 16 T cell receptor beta chains came from one sample sequenced in a study of blood T cell repertoires in COVID-19. Only in-frame clones appear in the TCRdb table, and some are missing; sequencing was by immunoSEQ multiplex PCR. The repertoire holds about 190,000 clones, with roughly nine tenths as singletons. Material for sequencing was peripheral blood. These receptors were obtained from a man aged 30 to 45 with acute or convalescent COVID-19.

The gene calls are TRBV28 and TRBJ2-7, with D unresolved. Germline loops: CDR1 MDHEN, CDR2 SYDVKM. This CDR3 spans 11 amino acids. With 6 bases removed from V and 2 bases from J, the gap between germline ends came to 5 bases. The CDR3 region is CASSPTYEQYF. The CDR3 DNA sequence: TGTGCCAGCAGCCCAACCTACGAGCAGTACTTC.

The rearrangement joins TRBV29-1 to TRBJ1-2; the D is unclear. The V gene lost 5 bases and the J gene lost 8 bases, with 18 bases spanning the gap. Germline loops: CDR1 SQVTM, CDR2 ANQGSEA. The CDR3 is 13 amino acids. CDR3 region: CSVRSRLVSGYTF. The CDR3 coding sequence is TGCAGCGTTCGGTCTAGACTCGTATCCGGCTACACCTTC.

The gene calls are TRBV11-1 and TRBJ2-5, with TRBD1 identical over 8 bases. Germline trimming cut 4 bases from V and 2 bases from J; bases unmatched to any gene: 6. Per the germline V gene, CDR1 is SGHAT and CDR2 is FQDESV (reference sequence). The CDR3 covers 15 residues. The CDR3, as DNA: TGTGCCAGCAGCTCAGGACAGGGAATACAAGAGACCCAGTACTTC. Translated: CASSSGQGIQETQYF.

The J gene is TRBJ1-2, the V gene TRBV5-4, with TRBD1 matching 8 bases. This CDR3 has 15 residues. Trimming cost V 4 bases and J 4 bases; bases outside gene matches: 9. CDR1 is SGHNT and CDR2 is YYREEE in the germline V gene (reference sequence). CDR3 sequence reads: CASSAGGLESYGYTF. The CDR3 coding sequence is TGTGCCAGCAGCGCAGGGGGCCTGGAATCCTATGGCTACACCTTC.

The CDR3 DNA follows: TGTGCCAGCAGCACGCCTTTGGGTAGCGGGAGTGGGATCATTCAGTACTTC. Encoded protein: CASSTPLGSGSGIIQYF. V usage is TRBV7-8 and J usage is TRBJ2-4; 9 positions agree with TRBD2. V lost 5 bases and J lost 9; bases outside the gene matches: 17. CDR3 length equals 17 residues. CDR1 and CDR2 (germline): SGHVS, FQNEAQ.

V and J are TRBV7-9 and TRBJ2-5, with 8 positions matching TRBD1. V shed 3 bases, J shed 1 base, and the junction held 4 bases outside the gene matches. The CDR3 consists of 15 residues. Per the germline V gene, CDR1 is SEHNR and CDR2 is FQNEAQ (reference sequence). The CDR3 sequence is CASSLAGGLQETQYF. The CDR3 DNA is TGTGCCAGCAGCTTGGCAGGGGGCCTCCAAGAGACCCAGTACTTC.

The chain couples TRBV2 to TRBJ2-3; TRBD2 matches at 15 bases. Germline trimming cut 10 bases from V and 5 bases from J; bases unmatched to any gene: 7. CDR1 and CDR2 from the germline V gene are SNHLY and FYNNEI. The CDR3 is 15 residues long. The CDR3 DNA reads as TGTGCCACCCGGACTAGCGGGGGGGCAAAAGATACGCAGTATTTT. Translating gives CATRTSGGAKDTQYF. The full variable domain, completed using reference TRBV2 and TRBJ2-3, is EPEVTQTPSHQVTQMGQEVILRCVPISNHLYFYWYRQILGQKVEFLVSFYNNEISEKSEIFDDQFSVERPDGSNFTLKIRSTKLEDSAMYFCATRTSGGAKDTQYFGPGTRLTVL.

The chain is built from TRBV29-1 and TRBJ1-4; D may be TRBD1 (5 bases). The length of the CDR3 is 16 residues. V was clipped by 6 bases and J by 0 bases, with 17 bases between them. CDR1 and CDR2 from the germline V gene are SQVTM and ANQGSEA. The CDR3 reads CSVSGSGTATNEKLFF. Here the CDR3 DNA reads TGCAGCGTCTCTGGTTCGGGGACTGCAACTAATGAAAAACTGTTTTTT.

The gene calls are TRBV5-5 and TRBJ1-1, with no clear D. CDR3 length: 14 amino acids. Trimming cost V 2 bases and J 1 base, with 9 bases left between them. Germline values: CDR1 SGHKS, CDR2 YYEKEE (reference sequence). The CDR3 reads CASSFSPGNTEAFF. CDR3 coding DNA: TGTGCCAGCAGCTTCTCGCCAGGGAACACTGAAGCTTTCTTT. The full variable domain, in which reference TRBV5-5 and TRBJ1-1 provide the parts outside the CDR3, is DAGVTQSPTHLIKTRGQQVTLRCSPISGHKSVSWYQQVLGQGPQFIFQYYEKEERGRGNFPDRFSARQFPNYSSELNVNALLLGDSALYLCASSFSPGNTEAFFGQGTRLTVV.

The chain has TRBV19 and TRBJ1-2; no clear D gene. The V end lost 5 bases, the J end lost 2 bases, and 18 bases lay between the germline ends. The CDR3 spans 16 residues. Germline V lookup: CDR1 LNHDA, CDR2 SQIVND (reference sequence). The CDR3 region is CASSQITTGANYGYTF. Here the CDR3 DNA reads TGTGCCAGTAGTCAAATAACGACCGGAGCAAACTATGGCTACACCTTC. The full variable domain, in which reference TRBV19 and TRBJ1-2 provide the parts outside the CDR3, is DGGITQSPKYLFRKEGQNVTLSCEQNLNHDAMYWYRQDPGQGLRLIYYSQIVNDFQKGDIAEGYSVSREKKESFPLTVTSAQKNPTAFYLCASSQITTGANYGYTFGSGTRLTVV.

The genes are TRBV6-4 and TRBJ2-2, with 8 bases aligning to TRBD1. This CDR3 is built from 14 residues. Germline values: CDR1 MRHNA, CDR2 SNTAGT. J lost 6 bases, V lost 6 bases, and 6 bases had no gene match. The CDR3 reads CASRMTGEAGELFF. The CDR3 nucleotides are TGTGCCAGCAGGATGACAGGGGAGGCCGGGGAGCTGTTTTTT.

V is TRBV4-2 and J is TRBJ1-1, with D hard to call. V lost 2 bases and J 1 base, leaving 11 bases between the germline ends. The V gene's germline CDR1 is LGHNA and CDR2 YNFKEQ. The CDR3 is made up of 15 amino acids. Here the CDR3 reads CASSQSRASNTEAFF. The CDR3 DNA sequence: TGTGCCAGCAGCCAATCACGAGCCTCGAACACTGAAGCTTTCTTT.

The gene calls are TRBV27 and TRBJ2-3, with TRBD2 matching over 13 bases. With V trimmed by 0 bases and J by 5 bases, 8 bases remained unmatched. Per germline, CDR1 MNHEY and CDR2 SMNVEV (reference sequence). The CDR3 totals 18 residues. The CDR3 DNA reads TGTGCCAGCAGTTTATCCCGGACTAGCGGGAGACGGGGAGATACGCAGTATTTT. It specifies CASSLSRTSGRRGDTQYF.

The chain couples TRBV5-1 to TRBJ2-6; a possible D gene is TRBD1 (6 bases). Trimming removed 4 bases at V and 0 bases at J, with 23 bases between. CDR1 is SGHRS, CDR2 YFSETQ, per germline. The CDR3 consists of 20 residues. The CDR3 nucleotides are TGCGCCAGCAGCAAACTCTCCATAACAGGGCTCGGCTCTGGGGCCAACGTCCTGACTTTC. It specifies CASSKLSITGLGSGANVLTF.

The chain has TRBV4-1 and TRBJ1-3; D remains ambiguous. CDR1 is MGHRA and CDR2 is YSYEKL in the germline V gene. CDR3 length: 15 residues. Trimming pared 2 bases from V and 1 base from J, leaving 9 bases between. The CDR3 reads CASSQQTLSGNTIYF. The CDR3, as DNA: TGCGCCAGCAGCCAACAGACATTGTCTGGAAACACCATATATTTT.

V is TRBV28 and J is TRBJ1-2; D remains unclear. Trimming took 5 bases from V and 1 from J, leaving 2 bases between them. In germline, CDR1 is MDHEN, CDR2 SYDVKM. This CDR3 region has 11 residues. CDR3 sequence reads: CASSRNYGYTF. DNA of the CDR3: TGTGCCAGCAGTCGTAACTATGGCTACACCTTC.